This entry is about one TCR beta chain. The germline CDR1 and CDR2 sequences are DFQATT and SNEGSKA (reference sequence). CDR3 length equals 12 residues. TCRdb reprocessed the 5' RACE reads; each CDR3 protein has one entry and no DNA is given. This listing includes about 330,000 distinct CDR3 sequences. These data are taken from a study of monozygotic twins with inflammatory bowel disease. This receptor was obtained from a human donor with ulcerative colitis or Crohn's disease, or a healthy co-twin of an affected twin (not recorded which). V and J are TRBV20-1 and TRBJ2-5. What was sequenced was blood. CDR3 residues: CSASLNRETQYF.